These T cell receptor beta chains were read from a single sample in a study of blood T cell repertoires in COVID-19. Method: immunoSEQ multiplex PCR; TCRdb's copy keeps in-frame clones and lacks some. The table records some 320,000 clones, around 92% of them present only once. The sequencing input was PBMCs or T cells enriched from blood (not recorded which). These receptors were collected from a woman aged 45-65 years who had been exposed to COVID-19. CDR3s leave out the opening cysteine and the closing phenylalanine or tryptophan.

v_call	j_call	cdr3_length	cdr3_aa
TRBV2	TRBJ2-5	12	ASRPSEDQETQY
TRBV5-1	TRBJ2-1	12	ASSLQGSTNEQF
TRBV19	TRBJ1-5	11	ASGTVSPQPQH
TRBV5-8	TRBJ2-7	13	ASSHRGHQFYEQY
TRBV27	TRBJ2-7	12	ASSYLAASYEQY
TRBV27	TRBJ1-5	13	ASSLAGGGNQPQH
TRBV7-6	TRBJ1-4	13	ASSLAGGTNEKLF
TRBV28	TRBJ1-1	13	ASRLTGTGNTEAF
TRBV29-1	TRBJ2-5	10	SAGQSQETQY
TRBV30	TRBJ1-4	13	AWSSGDRDNEKLF
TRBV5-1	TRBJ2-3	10	ASSFLSDTQY
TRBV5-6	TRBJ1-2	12	ASSPGGTGYGYT